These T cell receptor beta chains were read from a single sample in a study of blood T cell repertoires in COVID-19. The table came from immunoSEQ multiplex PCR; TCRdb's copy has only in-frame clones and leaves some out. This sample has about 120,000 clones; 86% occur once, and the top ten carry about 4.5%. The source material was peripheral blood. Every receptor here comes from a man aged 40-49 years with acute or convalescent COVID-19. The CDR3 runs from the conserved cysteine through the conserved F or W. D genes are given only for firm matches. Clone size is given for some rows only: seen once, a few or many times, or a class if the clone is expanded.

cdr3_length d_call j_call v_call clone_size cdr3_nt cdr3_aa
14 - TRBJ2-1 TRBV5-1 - TGCGCCAGCAGCGTCGGCCCCAGCGGCGATGAGCAGTTCTTC CASSVGPSGDEQFF
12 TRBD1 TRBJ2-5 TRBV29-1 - TGCAGCGGGGGACAGACGCAAGAGACCCAGTACTTC CSGGQTQETQYF
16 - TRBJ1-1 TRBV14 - TGTGCCAGCAGCCAAGAATGGGGCAGGTTGAACACTGAAGCTTTCTTT CASSQEWGRLNTEAFF
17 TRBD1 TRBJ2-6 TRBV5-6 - TGTGCCAGCAGCCGCGGACAGGGAATAACTGGGGCCAACGTCCTGACTTTC CASSRGQGITGANVLTF
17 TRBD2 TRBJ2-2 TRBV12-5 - TGTGCTAGTGGTTTGCCGTCACTAGCGGGGGGGCCCGGGGAGCTGTTTTTT CASGLPSLAGGPGELFF
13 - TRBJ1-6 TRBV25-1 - TGTGCCAGCAGAAGGACAGACAATTCACCCCTCCACTTT CASRRTDNSPLHF
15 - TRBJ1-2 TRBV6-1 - TGTGCCAGCAGTGAACAGTCTCAGGCTAACTATGGCTACACCTTC CASSEQSQANYGYTF
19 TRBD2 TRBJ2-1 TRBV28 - TGTGCCAGCAGTTTGTGGGGACTAGCGGGGACAAGCTCCTACAATGAGCAGTTCTTC CASSLWGLAGTSSYNEQFF
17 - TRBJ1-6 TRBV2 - TGTGCCAGCAGTGAAGGGCCGGGGAGAGGCTATAATTCACCCCTCCACTTT CASSEGPGRGYNSPLHF
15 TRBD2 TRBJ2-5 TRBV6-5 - TGTGCCAGCAGTCCCCTCGGCGGGAGGGTGGAGACCCAGTACTTC CASSPLGGRVETQYF
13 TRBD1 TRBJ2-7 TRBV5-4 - TGTGCCAGCAGCTCGACAGGGGGCGCCGAGCAGTACTTC CASSSTGGAEQYF
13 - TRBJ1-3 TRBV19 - TGTGCCAGTAGACCCCGAAGCGTAAACACCATATATTTT CASRPRSVNTIYF
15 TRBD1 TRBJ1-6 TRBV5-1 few TGCGCCAGCAGCTTGGAGGTCAGGGGGCGATCACCCCTCCACTTT CASSLEVRGRSPLHF
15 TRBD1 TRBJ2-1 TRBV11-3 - TGTGCCAGCAGCCCCCCCGGACAGGGGGTGAATGAGCAGTTCTTC CASSPPGQGVNEQFF
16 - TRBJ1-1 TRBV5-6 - TGTGCCAGCAGCTCTACTGGACAGTCCCGCGACACTGAAGCTTTCTTT CASSSTGQSRDTEAFF
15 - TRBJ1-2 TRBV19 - TGTGCCAGTAGTATTCAACAGGGTTCCTCGTGGGGCTACACCTTC CASSIQQGSSWGYTF
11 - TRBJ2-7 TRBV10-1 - TGCGCCACCGGGTCCTTGGGCGAGCAGTACTTC CATGSLGEQYF
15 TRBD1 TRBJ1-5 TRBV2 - TGTGCCAGCAGTGAGATAGGACAGGGATTCCAGCCCCAGCATTTT CASSEIGQGFQPQHF
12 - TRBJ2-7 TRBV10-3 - TGTGCCATCAGTTTAATCCCCTACGAGCAGTACTTC CAISLIPYEQYF
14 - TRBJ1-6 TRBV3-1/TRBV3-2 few TGTGCCAGCAGCCAAGACAGGATTGGATCACCCCTCCACTTT CASSQDRIGSPLHF